Shown below are 8 T cell receptor beta chains from a single sample sequenced in a study of cytomegalovirus exposure and HLA in healthy donors. The PCR was carried out with 60 Vbeta primers and 13 Jbeta primers. Repertoires were generated with immunoSEQ multiplex PCR, while TCRdb's copy carries only in-frame clones and drops some. The repertoire holds around 270,000 clones, with 75% to 90% as singletons. Sequenced sample: PBMCs. These receptors were collected from a girl aged 2-10 years in good health and CMV-seronegative.

The CDR3 DNA sequence: TGTGCCAGCAGCTTAGTAAAGGGAGGATGTGGAAACACCATATATTTT. Its translation: CASSLVKGGCGNTIYF. This chain joins TRBV11-3 and TRBJ1-3, with no clear D. Germline assignment: CDR1 SGHNT and CDR2 YENEEA. CDR3 length: 16 residues. V lost 1 base and J 3 bases, leaving 13 bases between the germline ends.

This chain links TRBV4-1 with TRBJ2-7; D ambiguous. Germline CDR1 reads MGHRA; CDR2 reads YSYEKL. The CDR3 has 15 residues. With 1 base removed from V and 4 bases from J, the gap between germline ends came to 14 bases. The CDR3 here is CASSQVPGRVYEQYF. Written as DNA, the CDR3 is TGCGCCAGCAGCCAAGTTCCAGGTCGAGTTTACGAGCAGTACTTC.

This chain links TRBV27 with TRBJ1-2; TRBD1 matches 7 bases. The germline CDR1 and CDR2 sequences are MNHEY and SMNVEV (reference sequence). V lost 6 bases to trimming and J lost 6 bases; unmatched junction nucleotides: 10. The CDR3 loop spans 14 amino acids. As DNA, the CDR3 is TGTGCCAGCAGGGAACGAGACAGGGTCCATGGCTACACCTTC. Translated: CASRERDRVHGYTF.

The chain links TRBV13 to TRBJ2-5; 8 nucleotides agree with TRBD2. This CDR3 comprises 15 residues. Germline values: CDR1 PRHDT, CDR2 FYEKMQ (reference sequence). Losses at the gene ends were 5 bases for V and 5 bases for J; bases not matched to a gene: 10. The CDR3 spells CASSNSDSGGETQYF. The CDR3 DNA sequence: TGTGCCAGCAGCAATAGTGACAGCGGGGGCGAGACCCAGTACTTC.

The rearrangement uses TRBV25-1 and TRBJ1-6, with 11 bases matching TRBD1. The CDR3 sequence is 16 residues long. Trimming took 8 bases from V and 3 from J; bases not matched to a gene: 6. Per the germline V gene, CDR1 is MGHDK and CDR2 is SYGVNS. The CDR3 region is CASVGDRGIYNSPLHF. Written as DNA, the CDR3 is TGTGCCAGCGTGGGGGACAGGGGGATCTATAATTCACCCCTCCACTTT.

This clone occurred a few times. The V and J genes are TRBV28 and TRBJ1-5, with 8 bases lining up with TRBD1. V gave up 2 bases and J gave up 6 bases; unmatched junction bases: 6. The V gene's germline CDR1 is MDHEN and CDR2 SYDVKM. This CDR3 spans 15 amino acids. In nucleotides, the CDR3 is TGTGCCAGCAGTTTAGGGGACAGGAAACGTCAGCCCCAGCATTTT. Its protein product is CASSLGDRKRQPQHF.

This clone has just a few counts. The V call is TRBV7-2, the J call TRBJ1-6; D call uncertain. Trimming took 2 bases from V and 0 from J, leaving 2 bases between them. CDR1 is SGHTA and CDR2 is FQGNSA in the germline V gene. The CDR3 has 14 amino acids. CDR3 in amino acids: CASSLYSYNSPLHF. CDR3 sequence (DNA): TGTGCCAGCAGCTTATACTCCTATAATTCACCCCTCCACTTT.

V and J are TRBV7-9 and TRBJ1-1; D remains ambiguous. V was pared by 2 bases and J by 3 bases, with 13 bases between. CDR1 and CDR2 from the germline V gene are SEHNR and FQNEAQ (reference sequence). There are 15 residues in the CDR3. The CDR3 loop is CASSLRVTLDTEAFF. The CDR3 nucleotides are TGTGCCAGCAGCTTACGAGTGACACTGGACACTGAAGCTTTCTTT.